Listed below are T cell receptor beta chains from one sample, sequenced in a study of graft-versus-host responses after intestinal transplantation. For these receptors, no antigen is known. Here immunoSEQ multiplex PCR was the method, and the copy in TCRdb shows in-frame clones only, minus some. Here the sample spans around 67,000 clones, approximately 80% being singletons. The specimen was unstimulated CD4+ T cells sorted from spleen or lymph node cells, collected before transplant. The receptors here all came from a human donor who was the organ donor for an intestinal transplant. Each CDR3 is given with its conserved first and last residue. The order of the fields is D gene, V gene, clone size, J gene, CDR3 protein, CDR3 DNA. D genes are given only for firm matches. The size entry is marked missing in some rows and otherwise reads once, few, many or a size class.

d_call: NA
v_call: TRBV29-1
clone_size: NA
j_call: TRBJ1-1
cdr3_aa: CSVVLSVNTEAFF
cdr3_nt: TGCAGCGTTGTACTCAGCGTGAACACTGAAGCTTTCTTT

d_call: TRBD1
v_call: TRBV25-1
clone_size: NA
j_call: TRBJ2-2
cdr3_aa: CASSALQGAAGELFF
cdr3_nt: TGTGCCAGCAGTGCCTTACAGGGGGCGGCCGGGGAGCTGTTTTTT

d_call: NA
v_call: TRBV7-8
clone_size: NA
j_call: TRBJ1-2
cdr3_aa: CASSLALREQGGYTF
cdr3_nt: TGTGCCAGCAGCTTAGCGCTGAGGGAACAAGGTGGCTACACCTTC

d_call: TRBD1
v_call: TRBV6-5
clone_size: once
j_call: TRBJ1-2
cdr3_aa: CASRDSENYGYTF
cdr3_nt: TGTGCCAGCCGGGACAGTGAGAACTATGGCTACACCTTC

d_call: NA
v_call: TRBV28
clone_size: once
j_call: TRBJ2-2
cdr3_aa: CASSLGGADTGELFF
cdr3_nt: TGTGCCAGCAGTTTGGGGGGGGCGGACACCGGGGAGCTGTTTTTT

d_call: NA
v_call: TRBV11-2
clone_size: few
j_call: TRBJ2-1
cdr3_aa: CASSFGGLASQFF
cdr3_nt: TGTGCCAGCAGCTTCGGTGGGTTAGCTTCGCAGTTCTTC

d_call: TRBD1
v_call: TRBV4-3
clone_size: NA
j_call: TRBJ1-6
cdr3_aa: CASSQGGQGANNSPLHF
cdr3_nt: TGCGCCAGCAGCCAAGGGGGACAGGGAGCAAATAATTCACCCCTCCACTTT

d_call: NA
v_call: TRBV9
clone_size: NA
j_call: TRBJ1-5
cdr3_aa: CASSPQGGNQPQHF
cdr3_nt: TGTGCCAGCAGCCCTCAGGGTGGCAATCAGCCCCAGCATTTT

d_call: NA
v_call: TRBV6-5
clone_size: once
j_call: TRBJ1-4
cdr3_aa: CASSYRGAEKLFF
cdr3_nt: TGTGCCAGCAGTTACCGCGGAGCTGAAAAACTGTTTTTT

d_call: NA
v_call: TRBV11-3
clone_size: NA
j_call: TRBJ2-1
cdr3_aa: CASSLWTDSDEQFF
cdr3_nt: TGTGCCAGCAGCTTGTGGACAGACTCTGATGAGCAGTTCTTC